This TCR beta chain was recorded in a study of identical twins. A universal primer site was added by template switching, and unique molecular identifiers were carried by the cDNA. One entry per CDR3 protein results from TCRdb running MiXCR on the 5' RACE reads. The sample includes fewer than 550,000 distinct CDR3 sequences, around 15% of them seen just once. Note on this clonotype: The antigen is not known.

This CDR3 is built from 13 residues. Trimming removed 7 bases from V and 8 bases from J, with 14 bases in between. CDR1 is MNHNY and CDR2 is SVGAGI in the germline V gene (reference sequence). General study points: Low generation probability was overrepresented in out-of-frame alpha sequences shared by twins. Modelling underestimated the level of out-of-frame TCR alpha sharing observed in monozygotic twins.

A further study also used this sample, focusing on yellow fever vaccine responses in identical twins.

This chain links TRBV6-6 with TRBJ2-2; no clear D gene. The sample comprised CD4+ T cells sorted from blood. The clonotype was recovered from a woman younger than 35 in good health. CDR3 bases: TGTGCCAGCACCCGAGTTACATCTGGGGAGCTGTTTTTT. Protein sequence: CASTRVTSGELFF.